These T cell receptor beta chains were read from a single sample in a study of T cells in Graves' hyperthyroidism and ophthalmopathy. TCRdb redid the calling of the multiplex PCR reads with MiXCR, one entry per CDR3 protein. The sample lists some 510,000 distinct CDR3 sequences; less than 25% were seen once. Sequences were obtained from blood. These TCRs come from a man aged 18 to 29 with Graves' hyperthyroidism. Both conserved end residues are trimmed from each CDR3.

ASSAGLAGAQETQY	TRBJ2-5	TRBV2
ASSASSGYGGEKLF	TRBJ1-4	TRBV9
ASSDSGRYEQY	TRBJ2-7	TRBV6-1
ASSYGGLAGETQY	TRBJ2-5	TRBV6-2/TRBV6-3
ASSFNRDQPQH	TRBJ1-5	TRBV7-2
ASGTPYGYT	TRBJ1-2	TRBV12-5
ASSQDRREMNTEAF	TRBJ1-1	TRBV4-1
ASSQDIGGGQGGYT	TRBJ1-2	TRBV3-1
ASTPSVASGELF	TRBJ2-2	TRBV12-3/TRBV12-4
ASSPVGGNSPLH	TRBJ1-6	TRBV12-3/TRBV12-4